The clone carrying this TCR beta chain has just a few counts. Antigen specificity is unknown. This sample is part of a study of metastatic and nonmetastatic thyroid tumors. Study-level background: Comparison of repertoires was carried out across blood and tumor or nodule tissue from malignant and benign thyroid patients. Study-wide results and limits: It was reported that TCR beta diversity was significantly higher in malignant thyroid tumors than benign nodules, in blood and tumor.

In the original analysis: CDR3 differences across clinicopathological groups were used to build a distant-metastasis classifier for papillary thyroid cancer. Through MiXCR, TCRdb re-clonotyped the PCR reads. TCRdb's processing, not the study's, gives the V and J calls here. The sample shows about 19,000 clones, just over 25% of them seen only once. No treatment had been given to any patient before thyroid surgery. The V end was cut by 6 bases, the J end by 2 bases, with 11 bases between. The length of the CDR3 is 14 residues. CDR1 and CDR2 from the germline V gene are MNHNS and SASEGT. Sequencing input: blood. The sequence was collected from a male donor with papillary thyroid cancer or a benign thyroid nodule (not recorded which). Some clones in this sample may be carry-over from other donors' samples. This chain uses TRBV6-1 with TRBJ1-3; the D gene is possibly TRBD1 (5 bases). The CDR3: CASRVLGAGNTIYF. CDR3 DNA sequence: TGTGCCAGCAGAGTACTGGGGGCTGGAAACACCATATATTTT.